The 28 T cell receptor beta chains below all came from one sample that was sequenced in a study of T-cell memory formation after mild COVID-19. Each CDR3 protein gets one entry after TCRdb re-called the 5' RACE reads with MiXCR. The repertoire holds around 340,000 distinct CDR3 sequences, with more than 20% as singletons. Sample: PBMCs or a T cell subset sorted from them (not recorded which). These receptors were taken from an adult woman who had mild COVID-19 (a few samples of this study predate the infection). Cell type and time point are not known.

V is TRBV11-2 and J is TRBJ2-4; D could derive from TRBD1 or TRBD2 (7 bases each). With 9 bases removed from V and 1 base from J, the gap between germline ends came to 25 bases. The CDR3 extends over 18 amino acids. The germline gives CDR1 SGHAT, CDR2 FQNNGV. CDR3 amino acids: CASQLNGRGGDAKNIQYF. In DNA form, the CDR3 reads TGTGCCAGTCAGCTTAACGGCAGGGGGGGTGATGCCAAAAACATTCAGTACTTC.

The rearrangement uses TRBV4-1 and TRBJ2-5; 8 positions agree with TRBD1. The CDR3 extends over 16 amino acids. With 1 base clipped from V and 5 bases from J, the junction kept 9 bases outside the gene matches. Germline V CDR1 and CDR2: MGHRA, YSYEKL. The DNA for the CDR3 is TGCGCCAGCAGCCAAGGCCCGGCAGGGGGCTCGGAGACCCAGTACTTC. Translating gives CASSQGPAGGSETQYF.

This clonotype showed up many times. The chain joins TRBV7-2 to TRBJ2-7, with D hard to call. Germline V lookup: CDR1 SGHTA, CDR2 FQGNSA. The CDR3 has 13 amino acids. The germline V and J ends were trimmed by 3 bases and 1 base, with 7 bases remaining between them. The CDR3 sequence: CASSFGRSYEQYF. CDR3 DNA sequence: TGTGCCAGCAGCTTCGGTAGATCCTACGAGCAGTACTTC.

This clonotype was observed a handful of times. The V gene is TRBV4-3, the J gene TRBJ2-2; possible D gene TRBD2, 6 bases. The germline gives CDR1 LGHNA, CDR2 YSLEER. The CDR3 has 16 amino acids. Trimming took 4 bases from V and 2 from J, leaving 14 bases between them. The CDR3 DNA reads TGCGCCAGCAGCCGCTACCGGGACTCAAACACCGGGGAGCTGTTTTTT. Its translation is CASSRYRDSNTGELFF.

This clonotype was seen more than once but under ten times. This chain connects TRBV12-3 or TRBV12-4 to TRBJ2-3, with D possibly TRBD2 on 5 matching bases. The CDR3 loop spans 14 amino acids. Trimming pared 3 bases from V and 6 bases from J, leaving 13 bases between. The DNA of the CDR3 is TGTGCCAGCAGTTTCGGGCTAGCTTCTGATACGCAGTATTTT. It encodes CASSFGLASDTQYF.

Here the CDR3 DNA reads TGTGCCAGCACCACCGGGACAGGGGGCGATACGCAGTATTTT. As protein: CASTTGTGGDTQYF. The rearrangement links TRBV6-5 to TRBJ2-3, with TRBD1 matching over 12 bases. The V segment lost 7 bases and the J segment 6 bases; nucleotides outside the gene matches: 5. Germline V gene data show CDR1 as MNHEY and CDR2 as SVGAGI. CDR3 length equals 14 residues.

This clonotype has only a few counts. The rearrangement uses TRBV20-1 and TRBJ1-4, with D uncertain. Trimming took off 4 bases at V and 0 bases at J, with 12 bases between the two ends. This CDR3 spans 15 amino acids. Germline CDR1 and CDR2: DFQATT and SNEGSKA (reference sequence). The chain's CDR3 is CSATKDTSTNEKLFF. DNA of the CDR3: TGCAGTGCTACAAAAGACACCTCAACTAATGAAAAACTGTTTTTT.

The genes are TRBV3-1 and TRBJ1-2, with 7 bases fitting TRBD1. V shed 0 bases, J shed 4 bases, and the junction held 11 bases outside the gene matches. The CDR3 is 17 residues long. Per germline, CDR1 LGHDT and CDR2 YNNKEL (reference sequence). CDR3 protein: CASSQDATGQLFYGYTF. The CDR3 nucleotides are TGTGCCAGCAGCCAAGATGCCACGGGACAGCTTTTCTATGGCTACACCTTC.

The gene calls are TRBV20-1 and TRBJ1-1, with 8 bases identical to TRBD1. The CDR3 is 16 residues long. Trimming cost V 3 bases and J 3 bases; bases outside gene matches: 12. Germline-derived CDR1 and CDR2 are DFQATT and SNEGSKA (reference sequence). This CDR3 reads CSARPGQESLYTEAFF. The CDR3, as DNA: TGCAGTGCTAGGCCGGGACAGGAGTCACTATACACTGAAGCTTTCTTT.

The rearrangement uses TRBV19 and TRBJ1-2, with 9 nucleotides matching TRBD1. The germline CDR1 and CDR2 sequences are LNHDA and SQIVND (reference sequence). The junction had 11 bases not matched to a gene; V was cut back by 5 bases and J by 4 bases. The CDR3 consists of 16 residues. CDR3 bases: TGTGCCAGTAGTGAGACGACAGGGGGTCACAGCTATGGCTACACCTTC. Translated: CASSETTGGHSYGYTF.

This clonotype was seen ten or more times. The chain couples TRBV20-1 to TRBJ2-7; perhaps TRBD1 as D (6 bases). The CDR3 extends over 11 amino acids. The V end was cut by 8 bases, the J end by 5 bases, with 13 bases between. Looked up from germline, CDR1 is DFQATT and CDR2 is SNEGSKA (reference sequence). The chain's CDR3 is CSPKQGNEQYF. CDR3 in DNA: TGCAGTCCAAAACAGGGTAACGAGCAGTACTTC.

J is TRBJ1-1 and V is TRBV11-1; D call uncertain. V was clipped by 3 bases and J by 1 base, with 15 bases between them. CDR3 length: 16 amino acids. Germline V CDR1 and CDR2: SGHAT, FQDESV (reference sequence). The CDR3 DNA follows: TGTGCCAGCAGCTTTTTACTCCGGGATCCGAACACTGAAGCTTTCTTT. It is translated as CASSFLLRDPNTEAFF.

The V call is TRBV2, the J call TRBJ2-5; 7 bases line up with TRBD1. This CDR3 is 15 amino acids long. Germline V lookup: CDR1 SNHLY, CDR2 FYNNEI. J lost 4 bases, V lost 6 bases, and 11 bases had no gene match. The CDR3 reads CASRGQAGYRETQYF. For the CDR3, the DNA is TGTGCCAGCAGAGGACAGGCAGGGTACAGAGAGACCCAGTACTTC. Based on the CDR3 plus reference TRBV2 and TRBJ2-5, the full variable domain is EPEVTQTPSHQVTQMGQEVILRCVPISNHLYFYWYRQILGQKVEFLVSFYNNEISEKSEIFDDQFSVERPDGSNFTLKIRSTKLEDSAMYFCASRGQAGYRETQYFGPGTRLLVL.

The chain has TRBV30 and TRBJ2-2; D is possibly TRBD1 (5 bases). Germline CDR1 GTSNPN, CDR2 SVGIG (reference sequence). The ends were cut back, 4 bases at V and 6 bases at J, with 6 bases in the middle. The CDR3 contains 11 residues. The CDR3 DNA reads as TGTGCCTGGAAAGGGGCCGGGGAGCTGTTTTTT. Translation gives CAWKGAGELFF.

The sample holds a few counts of this clonotype. The chain recombines TRBV7-9 with TRBJ2-3; D possibly corresponds to TRBD2 (6 bases). Looked up from germline, CDR1 is SEHNR and CDR2 is FQNEAQ (reference sequence). Between the trimmed V and J ends, which lost 0 bases and 0 bases, there was a span of 10 bases. The CDR3 loop spans 16 amino acids. Here the CDR3 DNA reads TGTGCCAGCAGCTTAGCGTTAGCGGAAAGCACAGATACGCAGTATTTT. It specifies CASSLALAESTDTQYF.

The chain links TRBV6-1 to TRBJ1-2; possibly TRBD1 for D (6 bases). Germline CDR1 reads MNHNS; CDR2 reads SASEGT. The CDR3 runs 14 residues. The germline V and J ends were trimmed by 6 bases and 4 bases, with 15 bases remaining between them. The CDR3 sequence is CASRETGRFYGYTF. The CDR3 DNA reads as TGTGCCAGCAGGGAGACAGGCAGATTCTATGGCTACACCTTC.

This clonotype was seen more than once but under ten times. This sequence joins TRBV5-1 and TRBJ2-3; D unclear. The CDR3 extends over 14 amino acids. Trimming took off 0 bases at V and 3 bases at J, with 8 bases between the two ends. Germline loops: CDR1 SGHRS, CDR2 YFSETQ. CDR3 in amino acids: CASSLEDPTDTQYF. CDR3 DNA: TGCGCCAGCAGCTTGGAGGACCCAACAGATACGCAGTATTTT.

The CDR3 region is CASSPRRAGGETQYF. The CDR3 region has the DNA TGTGCCAGCAGCCCTCGGAGAGCGGGCGGTGAGACCCAGTACTTC. The V gene is TRBV11-2, the J gene TRBJ2-5, with a tentative D call TRBD2 (6 bases). V was shortened by 5 bases and J by 5 bases, with 18 bases between the two germline ends. Germline V gene sequence: CDR1 SGHAT, CDR2 FQNNGV. CDR3 size: 15 residues.

In its sample, this clonotype was seen a few times. This chain links TRBV5-6 with TRBJ1-1; the D gene is possibly TRBD1 (6 bases). CDR1 is SGHDT and CDR2 is YYEEEE in the germline V gene. The germline V and J ends were trimmed by 4 bases and 7 bases, with 17 bases remaining between them. CDR3 length: 14 residues. The CDR3 sequence: CASSPTGTTVEAFF. The CDR3 DNA sequence: TGTGCCAGCAGCCCTACCGGGACAACAGTTGAAGCTTTCTTT.

This clonotype was seen only a few times. The J gene is TRBJ2-1, the V gene TRBV24-1; D tentatively reads TRBD1 or TRBD2 (5 bases each). The germline CDR1 and CDR2 sequences are KGHDR and SFDVKD. Trimming took off 4 bases at V and 10 bases at J, with 10 bases between the two ends. CDR3 size: 12 residues. Here the CDR3 DNA reads TGTGCCACCAGTGACTTCCGGGACGAGCAGTTCTTC. This codes for CATSDFRDEQFF.

This clonotype has just a few counts. The chain uses TRBV9 and TRBJ2-3, with 9 bases identical to TRBD2. Germline-derived CDR1 and CDR2 are SGDLS and YYNGEE. J lost 4 bases, V lost 2 bases, and 5 bases had no gene match. The CDR3 runs to 15 residues. CDR3 in DNA: TGTGCCAGCAGCGTTCGCGGGGGGGCGTCAGATACGCAGTATTTT. Encoded protein: CASSVRGGASDTQYF.

This chain links TRBV10-3 with TRBJ1-1, with 7 nucleotides matching TRBD1. CDR1 is ENHRY, CDR2 SYGVKD, per germline. V lost 0 bases to trimming and J lost 3 bases; unmatched junction nucleotides: 4. The length of the CDR3 is 15 residues. The CDR3 coding sequence is TGTGCCATCAGTGAGTCGAAGGGGGCGGACACTGAAGCTTTCTTT. As protein: CAISESKGADTEAFF.

The rearrangement joins TRBV7-9 to TRBJ2-1; possible D gene TRBD1, 6 bases. The V gene's germline CDR1 is SEHNR and CDR2 FQNEAQ (reference sequence). V lost 6 bases, J lost 4 bases, and 19 bases lay in between. The CDR3 loop spans 16 amino acids. Written as DNA, the CDR3 is TGTGCCAGCAGGATCCTCGAAGGGGGACCGTACAATGAGCAGTTCTTC. Its protein product is CASRILEGGPYNEQFF. Filled out from reference TRBV7-9 and TRBJ2-1, the complete variable domain reads DTGVSQNPRHKITKRGQNVTFRCDPISEHNRLYWYRQTLGQGPEFLTYFQNEAQLEKSRLLSDRFSAERPKGSFSTLEIQRTEQGDSAMYLCASRILEGGPYNEQFFGPGTRLTVL.

The chain is built from TRBV15 and TRBJ2-6, with a weak D call TRBD1 (5 bases). Looked up from germline, CDR1 is LNHNV and CDR2 is YYDKDF (reference sequence). The CDR3 contains 19 residues. Trimming took off 2 bases at V and 0 bases at J, with 17 bases between the two ends. The CDR3, as DNA: TGTGCCACCAGCAGAAAAGGGGTGCTCAATAGCTCTGGGGCCAACGTCCTGACTTTC. Amino acids: CATSRKGVLNSSGANVLTF. The whole variable domain, filled in from reference TRBV15 and TRBJ2-6, reads DAMVIQNPRYQVTQFGKPVTLSCSQTLNHNVMYWYQQKSSQAPKLLFHYYDKDFNNEADTPDNFQSRRPNTSFCFLDIRSPGLGDTAMYLCATSRKGVLNSSGANVLTFGAGSRLTVL.

The chain employs TRBV19 and TRBJ1-2; 7 bases line up with TRBD1. The ends lost 5 bases at V and 0 bases at J; junction bases unmatched: 12. The CDR3 contains 17 residues. Germline V gene sequence: CDR1 LNHDA, CDR2 SQIVND (reference sequence). CDR3 coding DNA: TGTGCCAGTAGTCCCTCGTATAGGACAGGTGCTAACTATGGCTACACCTTC. As protein: CASSPSYRTGANYGYTF.

The V gene is TRBV5-1, the J gene TRBJ1-1; D is ambiguous. Germline lookup yields CDR1 SGHRS and CDR2 YFSETQ. V was clipped by 1 base and J by 0 bases, with 13 bases between them. The CDR3 length is 16 residues. The CDR3 is CASSLIPSKVNTEAFF. In DNA form, the CDR3 reads TGCGCCAGCAGCTTGATACCGTCAAAAGTGAACACTGAAGCTTTCTTT.

CDR3 bases: TGTGCCAGCAGTTACTCGACAGGGCTGGGCCAAGAGACCCAGTACTTC. Translated, it gives CASSYSTGLGQETQYF. This chain joins TRBV6-5 and TRBJ2-5, with 7 bases identical to TRBD1. Germline loops: CDR1 MNHEY, CDR2 SVGAGI. Trimming cost V 0 bases and J 1 base; bases outside gene matches: 5. The CDR3 has 16 amino acids.

This clonotype was observed a single time. The CDR3 here is CASSLGSPGSTDTQYF. The CDR3 DNA is TGTGCCAGCAGTTTGGGTTCCCCTGGTTCCACAGATACGCAGTATTTT. This chain connects TRBV12-3 or TRBV12-4 to TRBJ2-3, with D unclear. Trimming left V 3 bases short and J 2 bases short, with 15 bases between. The CDR3 totals 16 residues.